Listed here are 3 T cell receptor beta chains from one sample, sequenced in a study of metastatic and nonmetastatic thyroid tumors. TCRdb reassembled clones from the PCR reads with MiXCR. The sample shows about 32,000 clones, 7.4% of them seen only once. Thyroid surgery was performed in patients who had received no treatment beforehand. The source material was blood. The receptors come from a female donor with papillary thyroid cancer or a benign thyroid nodule (not recorded which). Some clones in this sample may be carry-over from other donors' samples.

This clone appeared many times. The chain has TRBV19 and TRBJ2-1, with TRBD2 matching over 10 bases. CDR1 and CDR2 from the germline V gene are LNHDA and SQIVND (reference sequence). The junction had 6 bases not matched to a gene; V was cut back by 5 bases and J by 11 bases. The CDR3 runs to 13 residues. The DNA for the CDR3 is TGTGCCAGTAGTCTCCTTAGCGGGGGGAAGCAGTTCTTC. This gives the protein CASSLLSGGKQFF.

Many counts were recorded for this clone. The chain is built from TRBV7-9 and TRBJ1-6; TRBD1 matches 7 bases. The CDR3 covers 13 residues. Per germline, CDR1 SEHNR and CDR2 FQNEAQ (reference sequence). Losses at the gene ends were 5 bases for V and 10 bases for J; bases not matched to a gene: 5. The DNA of the CDR3 is TGTGCCAGCAGCCGGGACAGCGGGTCACCCCTCCACTTT. Residues: CASSRDSGSPLHF.

This clone has ten or more counts. The rearrangement uses TRBV7-3 and TRBJ2-1; maybe TRBD2 (5 bases). Deletions cut 5 bases from V and 7 bases from J, with 18 bases between. Germline V gene data show CDR1 as SGHTA and CDR2 as FQGTGA. CDR3 length equals 15 residues. Here the CDR3 reads CASSLASRGTNEQFF. CDR3 coding DNA: TGTGCCAGCAGCCTAGCCAGCCGGGGAACGAATGAGCAGTTCTTC.